Sequencing of this T cell receptor beta chain was carried out in a study of T cell responses to AZD1222 COVID-19 vaccine. As for the study in general: Second-dose intervals of approximately 4 or approximately 12 weeks were pooled.

For this clone: Antigen specificity is unknown.

Germline assignment: CDR1 SGHTA and CDR2 FQGTGA. The CDR3 spans 13 residues. V gave up 8 bases and J gave up 1 base, with 11 bases separating them. Some clones are missing from TCRdb's copy, which holds only in-frame ones; the method was immunoSEQ multiplex PCR. In the table there are 90,000 to 120,000 clones, around nine tenths of which are singletons. Findings and limits, study-wide: After two AZD1222 doses, spike-specific TCR breadth and depth rose versus day 0. Regions 160-218 and 743-854 dominated among vaccine-associated CD4 TCRs spanning spike. Females outnumbered males among donors, who were mostly white British; clonal diversity was possibly underestimated.

Sequences were derived from peripheral blood, sampled on day 0 of AZD1222 vaccination. The genes are TRBV7-3 and TRBJ1-1; D not certain. The sequence was obtained from an adult in good health. The CDR3: CASSINRNTEAFF. The CDR3 DNA follows: TGTGCCAGCTCGATAAACAGGAACACTGAAGCTTTCTTT.